This passage covers 7 T cell receptor beta chains from one sample sequenced in a study of T cell responses to AZD1222 COVID-19 vaccine. This table comes from immunoSEQ multiplex PCR, and its TCRdb copy is limited to in-frame clones, with some not included. This table has 140,000 to 150,000 clones, about 90% appearing once. Sample: peripheral blood, taken on day 0 of AZD1222 vaccination. The source is an adult in good health.

This chain joins TRBV15 and TRBJ1-5, with 7 nucleotides matching TRBD1. The CDR3 consists of 16 residues. V shed 0 bases and J 0 bases; nucleotides not matched to a gene: 2. CDR1 and CDR2 from the germline V gene are LNHNV and YYDKDF (reference sequence). CDR3: CATSRERGRSNQPQHF. DNA of the CDR3: TGTGCCACCAGCAGAGAAAGGGGGCGTAGCAATCAGCCCCAGCATTTT.

V usage is TRBV18 and J usage is TRBJ1-1; D might be TRBD1 (6 bases). Trimming shortened V by 3 bases and J by 4 bases, and 15 bases separated the two germline ends. Germline V gene data show CDR1 as KGHSH and CDR2 as LQKENI. The CDR3 runs 15 residues. CDR3 sequence (DNA): TGTGCCAGCTCACCTTTTAAGGGGACATTCACTGAAGCTTTCTTT. This sequence encodes CASSPFKGTFTEAFF.

The chain uses TRBV27 and TRBJ2-3; D gene ambiguous. This CDR3 region has 15 residues. V dropped 1 base and J dropped 2 bases, with 10 bases sitting between them. Germline CDR1 and CDR2: MNHEY and SMNVEV (reference sequence). CDR3 in amino acids: CASSLFDKSTDTQYF. The CDR3 coding sequence is TGTGCCAGCAGTTTATTTGACAAGTCCACAGATACGCAGTATTTT.

A single count supports this clone. The chain recombines TRBV4-3 with TRBJ2-3; 7 positions agree with TRBD2. CDR1 and CDR2 (germline): LGHNA, YSLEER. The CDR3 length is 19 residues. Germline trimming cut 2 bases from V and 5 bases from J; bases unmatched to any gene: 19. For the CDR3, the DNA is TGCGCCAGCAGCCAATTTCCTCGAGGTGTCGGGACTAAAAAAGATACGCAGTATTTT. Protein product: CASSQFPRGVGTKKDTQYF.

The genes are TRBV2 and TRBJ1-2; 7 nucleotides align to TRBD1. The germline V gene has CDR1 SNHLY and CDR2 FYNNEI. The V and J ends lost 8 bases and 4 bases, in that order; junction bases with no gene match: 10. This CDR3 comprises 14 residues. This CDR3 reads CASGRQGSSYGYTF. DNA of the CDR3: TGTGCCAGCGGACGACAGGGCTCTAGCTATGGCTACACCTTC. The full variable domain, completed using reference TRBV2 and TRBJ1-2, is EPEVTQTPSHQVTQMGQEVILRCVPISNHLYFYWYRQILGQKVEFLVSFYNNEISEKSEIFDDQFSVERPDGSNFTLKIRSTKLEDSAMYFCASGRQGSSYGYTFGSGTRLTVV.

This sequence joins TRBV7-6 and TRBJ2-7, with D tentatively TRBD2 (5 bases). V dropped 4 bases and J dropped 5 bases, with 27 bases sitting between them. This CDR3 spans 18 amino acids. Germline CDR1 SGHVS, CDR2 FNYEAQ. CDR3 in DNA: TGTGCCAGCAGCTATTTCGCACCCGGGGAGAGTAGTAAGGACGAGCAGTACTTC. Translation gives CASSYFAPGESSKDEQYF. Using reference TRBV7-6 and TRBJ2-7 for the parts outside the CDR3, the full variable domain is GAGVSQSPRYKVTKRGQDVALRCDPISGHVSLYWYRQALGQGPEFLTYFNYEAQQDKSGLPNDRFSAERPEGSISTLTIQRTEQRDSAMYRCASSYFAPGESSKDEQYFGPGTRLTVT.

The rearrangement links TRBV25-1 to TRBJ2-2; a weak D match, TRBD2 (6 bases). Germline values: CDR1 MGHDK, CDR2 SYGVNS. This CDR3 has 14 residues. V lost 8 bases, J lost 0 bases, and 10 bases lay in between. The CDR3 loop reads CASWRGTNTGELFF. In DNA, the CDR3 is TGTGCCAGCTGGAGGGGTACGAACACCGGGGAGCTGTTTTTT.